The clone carrying this T cell receptor beta chain was detected ten times or more. Germline V gives CDR1 SGHRS, CDR2 YFSETQ. V was clipped by 4 bases and J by 7 bases; unmatched bases: 3. CDR3 length: 14 amino acids. This sample is drawn from a study of blood T cells in healthy people across ages. A sample-barcoded 5' primer and a J-beta primer mix were used in a second PCR of roughly 6 to 12 cycles. Using its own MiXCR run on the 5' RACE reads, TCRdb lists one record per CDR3 protein. The sample records under 1,000,000 distinct CDR3 sequences, roughly 40% being singletons. The clonotype was recovered from a man aged 18 to 35 in good health. V and J are TRBV5-1 and TRBJ1-4; 11 positions agree with TRBD1. The specimen sequenced was blood. The CDR3 sequence is CASSPGQGGEKLFF. In DNA, the CDR3 is TGCGCCAGCAGCCCGGGACAGGGGGGTGAAAAACTGTTTTTT.